The 5 T cell receptor beta chains below all came from one sample that was sequenced in a study of blood T cell repertoires in COVID-19. Repertoires were generated with immunoSEQ multiplex PCR, while TCRdb's copy carries only in-frame clones and drops some. The table has about 73,000 clones, around 88% seen once; the top ten hold roughly 5.4%. The sample comprised peripheral blood. Source of these receptors: a man in his fifties with active COVID-19.

The J gene is TRBJ1-2, the V gene TRBV2, with D possibly TRBD1 on 5 matching bases. The V and J ends lost 7 bases and 8 bases respectively, with 17 bases between them. CDR3 length: 13 residues. Germline CDR1 SNHLY, CDR2 FYNNEI. This chain's CDR3 is CASTQGLVDGYTF. DNA of the CDR3: TGTGCCAGCACCCAGGGTTTGGTCGACGGCTACACCTTC.

CDR3 sequence: CASTLPIWYTEAFF. The CDR3 DNA sequence: TGTGCCAGCACCCTCCCTATCTGGTACACTGAAGCTTTCTTT. The chain is built from TRBV6-6 and TRBJ1-1; D gene ambiguous. Looked up from germline, CDR1 is MNHNY and CDR2 is SVGAGI (reference sequence). The CDR3 sequence is 14 residues long. Trimming stripped 7 bases from V and 3 bases from J, with 15 bases between.

The rearrangement uses TRBV5-4 and TRBJ2-7; maybe TRBD1 (6 bases). The V end lost 4 bases, the J end lost 6 bases, and 14 bases lay between the germline ends. CDR1 and CDR2 from the germline V gene are SGHNT and YYREEE (reference sequence). There are 13 residues in the CDR3. CDR3 sequence (DNA): TGTGCCAGCAGCGCCCAACAGGGCCCCGAGCAGTACTTC. Translation gives CASSAQQGPEQYF.

This sequence joins TRBV4-1 and TRBJ2-5; 12 bases match TRBD2. The germline CDR1 and CDR2 sequences are MGHRA and YSYEKL. V lost 4 bases to trimming and J lost 5 bases; unmatched junction nucleotides: 5. CDR3 size: 15 residues. The CDR3 region is CASSRTSGDGETQYF. As DNA, the CDR3 is TGCGCCAGCAGCCGGACTAGCGGGGATGGGGAGACCCAGTACTTC.

The chain recombines TRBV3-1 (or the pseudogene TRBV3-2) with TRBJ2-5; 7 positions agree with TRBD1. The CDR3 has 15 amino acids. The ends lost 4 bases at V and 5 bases at J; junction bases unmatched: 10. Per the germline V gene, CDR1 is LGHDT and CDR2 is YNNKEL (reference sequence). CDR3 region: CASSRGLGGGETQYF. In DNA, the CDR3 is TGTGCCAGCAGCCGCGGTTTAGGGGGCGGTGAGACCCAGTACTTC.